This note documents a single TCR beta chain sequence. Its specificity is not known. V lost 2 bases to trimming and J lost 15 bases; unmatched junction nucleotides: 9. The germline V gene encodes CDR1 SGHRS and CDR2 YFSETQ. This CDR3 comprises 13 residues. These data belong to a study of early stage breast cancer tumors. Findings of the study overall: Enriched TCRB sequences shared across patients were mostly commonly generated sequences.

Generated by immunoSEQ multiplex PCR, the TCRdb table keeps only in-frame clones and is missing some. The repertoire has approximately 30,000 clones, about three fifths of them found once; the top ten carry more than 8%. The gene calls are TRBV5-1 and TRBJ2-1, with 9 bases identical to TRBD1. Material for sequencing was breast tumor tissue. This sequence was found in a person in their fifties with breast cancer. The CDR3 reads CASSLTGGWLLFF. The CDR3 bases are TGCGCCAGCAGCTTAACAGGGGGCTGGCTGCTGTTCTTC.